Below are 9 T cell receptor beta chains sequenced from a single sample in a study of blood T cell repertoires in COVID-19. Repertoires were generated with immunoSEQ multiplex PCR, while TCRdb's copy carries only in-frame clones and drops some. The sample holds about 250,000 clones; roughly 86% are singletons and the top ten take 1.6%. Sequenced material: peripheral blood. The receptors originated from a woman aged 60-75 years who had recovered from COVID-19.

This clone showed up just once. The CDR3 region is CASSQTDYEQYF. Here the CDR3 DNA reads TGTGCCAGCAGCCAAACTGACTACGAGCAGTACTTC. This chain joins TRBV3-1 (or the pseudogene TRBV3-2) and TRBJ2-7; the D is unclear. CDR1 and CDR2 (germline): LGHDT, YNNKEL (reference sequence). This CDR3 has 12 residues. V was pared by 2 bases and J by 3 bases, with 5 bases between.

On this clone itself: Different DNA sequences within this sample yield the same CDR3. The chain recombines TRBV29-1 with TRBJ2-3; the match to TRBD1 covers 10 bases. The CDR3 runs 13 residues. The germline CDR1 and CDR2 sequences are SQVTM and ANQGSEA. V dropped 7 bases and J dropped 3; count of bases not matched to a gene: 4. CDR3 in amino acids: CSGEGQGTDTQYF. CDR3 DNA: TGCAGCGGAGAGGGACAGGGGACAGATACGCAGTATTTT.

This chain joins TRBV4-2 and TRBJ2-5, with D possibly being TRBD1 (7 bases). The germline CDR1 and CDR2 sequences are LGHNA and YNFKEQ. The V end was cut by 1 base, the J end by 3 bases, with 18 bases between. The length of the CDR3 is 17 residues. The CDR3 DNA is TGTGCCAGCAGCCAAGGAACCGCCAGGGGGGAAGAAGAGACCCAGTACTTC. Encoded protein: CASSQGTARGEEETQYF.

This chain connects TRBV4-3 to TRBJ1-2; D might be TRBD1 (5 bases). Trimming took 1 base from V and 2 from J, leaving 11 bases between them. The CDR3 extends over 15 amino acids. The germline V gene encodes CDR1 LGHNA and CDR2 YSLEER. For the CDR3, the DNA is TGCGCCAGCAGCCAAGGACTAGAGGGGAACTATGGCTACACCTTC. Translated, it gives CASSQGLEGNYGYTF.

This chain's CDR3 is CASSAPGEIVSGNTIYF. The CDR3 coding sequence is TGTGCCAGCAGTGCTCCAGGGGAGATTGTTTCTGGAAACACCATATATTTT. The chain is built from TRBV28 and TRBJ1-3; a possible D gene is TRBD1 (6 bases). Trimming left V 5 bases short and J 1 base short, with 18 bases between. The CDR3 is 17 amino acids. Germline V gene sequence: CDR1 MDHEN, CDR2 SYDVKM.

This chain connects TRBV28 to TRBJ1-3, with D unresolved. CDR1 is MDHEN and CDR2 is SYDVKM in the germline V gene. V was shortened by 8 bases and J by 0 bases, with 11 bases between the two germline ends. The CDR3 runs to 14 residues. CDR3 residues: CASGSGNSGNTIYF. The CDR3 DNA follows: TGTGCCAGCGGATCGGGGAACTCTGGAAACACCATATATTTT.

For this clone: One end of the junction does not line up with germline, which may come from a read error. The chain is built from TRBV7-7 and TRBJ2-1; no clear D. The CDR3 runs 13 residues. Germline V gene sequence: CDR1 SSHAT, CDR2 FNYEAQ (reference sequence). DNA for the CDR3: TGTGCTAGCAGTTTTGACTTGGACAATGAGCAGTTCTTC. Its translation is CASSFDLDNEQFF.

The rearrangement uses TRBV5-6 and TRBJ1-6, with TRBD1 identical over 7 bases. CDR3 length: 16 residues. From germline, CDR1 is SGHDT and CDR2 YYEEEE. V dropped 4 bases and J dropped 3; count of bases not matched to a gene: 7. The CDR3 coding sequence is TGTGCCAGCAGCGAAGACAGGGAAGACTATAATTCACCCCTCCACTTT. Protein product: CASSEDREDYNSPLHF.

The V call is TRBV10-3, the J call TRBJ2-7, with D possibly being TRBD1 (6 bases). The CDR3 has 13 residues. V was trimmed by 10 bases and J by 2 bases, leaving 15 bases between them. The germline CDR1 and CDR2 sequences are ENHRY and SYGVKD. The chain's CDR3 is CATADRTTYEQYF. The CDR3 DNA follows: TGTGCCACCGCCGACAGGACCACCTACGAGCAGTACTTC.